Described below is a single T cell receptor (beta chain) sequence and its context. Antigen: not known. These data belong to a study of shared clonotypes between healthy human individuals. Background on the study: Donors had three CD4 naive, three CD4 memory, two CD8 naive and one CD8 memory plate apiece. General observations from the study: Non-shared clonotypes had lower generation probabilities than clonotypes shared by all four sorted-subset donors. Across several donors, naive CD4 shared around 5.4%, naive CD8 about 3.2%, memory CD4 more than 2%, memory CD8 0.4%.

This CDR3 region has 14 residues. V was cut by 4 bases and J by 1 base, with 11 bases left in between. From germline, CDR1 is MNHNY and CDR2 SVGAGI (reference sequence). Profiled with immunoSEQ multiplex PCR; TCRdb holds only in-frame clones, not every one. The profile shows about 640,000 clones, less than 80% of them singletons. Into CD45RA+ naive and CD45RA-negative memory subsets, the CD4+ cells were split. The receptor's source is a woman younger than 45 in good health. The J gene is TRBJ2-7, the V gene TRBV6-6; no firm D call. Sequencing used memory CD4+ T cells sorted from blood. Subset given: CD45RA-negative fraction. In DNA, the CDR3 is TGTGCCAGCAGTTCCCGTTTAGCTTCCTACGAGCAGTACTTC. Its translation: CASSSRLASYEQYF.